This T cell receptor (beta chain) is from a study of cytomegalovirus exposure and HLA in healthy donors. The study's findings and limits: It was only CMV serostatus that was available as immune exposure information. TCR association rates varied by HLA locus in a later analysis, with DRB1 highest and HLA-C lowest.

The CDR3 is 15 residues long. V was cut by 4 bases and J by 1 base, with 14 bases left in between. Germline loops: CDR1 SQVTM, CDR2 ANQGSEA. This clone was recorded once. Its specificity is unknown. Primers: 60 Vbeta forward and 13 Jbeta reverse. The data were produced by immunoSEQ multiplex PCR, yet TCRdb's version contains in-frame clones alone and is incomplete. Of about 120,000 clones in the sample, about four fifths were seen once. The chain employs TRBV29-1 and TRBJ2-4, with D possibly being TRBD1 (6 bases). The sample comprised PBMCs. The clonotype originates from a man aged 30 to 39 in good health and CMV-seropositive. This CDR3 reads CSVVGHREAKNIQYF. As DNA, the CDR3 is TGCAGCGTTGTCGGTCACAGGGAGGCCAAAAACATTCAGTACTTC.